This entry lists 32 T cell receptor beta chains sequenced from one sample in a study of response to subunit inactivated influenza vaccine (dated by TCRdb to 2016 to 2019). The library came from RT-PCR. This sample was sequenced with an Illumina HiSeq 2500. The public reads were reanalyzed by TCRdb: fastp trimming at Q25, MiXCR alignment, in-frame beta chains only. Rows are combined by CDR3 protein, so each entry shows the most common genes and DNA. This sample lists approximately 500,000 distinct CDR3 sequences; approximately 22% were detected once. Of the sample, under 3.5% is held by the ten largest clones. The same data also contributed to another study, on T cells expressing NK-cell markers. As the second study states: TCR beta cDNA libraries were prepared using 5'RACE template switching, which introduced a universal primer site and unique molecular identifiers.

The source material was CD4+ T cells sorted from PBMCs, sampled roughly 12 days after vaccination. The receptors derive from a middle-aged man who received an inactivated influenza vaccine. Donor details come from another sample of the same person, matched by shared clones.

The V call is TRBV30, the J call TRBJ1-5; maybe TRBD1 (6 bases). V dropped 3 bases and J dropped 10 bases, with 22 bases sitting between them. Germline V gives CDR1 GTSNPN, CDR2 SVGIG (reference sequence). The CDR3 is 15 amino acids. The CDR3 reads CAWSTGTGFGHPQHF. The CDR3 nucleotides are TGTGCCTGGAGCACTGGAACAGGGTTTGGGCATCCCCAGCATTTT.

V usage is TRBV30 and J usage is TRBJ1-4, with a weak D call TRBD1 (6 bases). There are 13 residues in the CDR3. V lost 0 bases and J lost 8, with 10 bases in between. The V gene's germline CDR1 is GTSNPN and CDR2 SVGIG (reference sequence). This CDR3 is CAWSVRGREKLFF. The DNA of the CDR3 is TGTGCCTGGAGTGTTCGGGGGCGCGAAAAACTGTTTTTT.

V usage is TRBV6-2 or TRBV6-3 and J usage is TRBJ2-7; 9 bases map to TRBD1. V shed 6 bases and J 2 bases; nucleotides not matched to a gene: 5. The CDR3 is made up of 14 amino acids. Germline values: CDR1 MNHEY, CDR2 SVGEGT. CDR3 nucleotide sequence: TGTGCCAGCAGCCGGGACAGGGCCCCCTACGAGCAGTACTTC. Encoded protein: CASSRDRAPYEQYF.

A few counts support this clonotype. The chain uses TRBV9 and TRBJ2-1; D possibly corresponds to TRBD2 (6 bases). CDR3 length: 13 amino acids. The ends were cut back, 0 bases at V and 9 bases at J, with 10 bases in the middle. In germline, CDR1 is SGDLS, CDR2 YYNGEE. The CDR3 region has the DNA TGTGCCAGCAGCGTAGCAGCGGAGGGTGAGCAGTTCTTC. This codes for CASSVAAEGEQFF.

Here the CDR3 reads CAISEGAGMYGYTF. The CDR3 bases are TGTGCCATCAGTGAGGGGGCAGGGATGTATGGCTACACCTTC. The gene calls are TRBV10-3 and TRBJ1-2, with D perhaps matching TRBD1 (5 bases). Germline V gene data show CDR1 as ENHRY and CDR2 as SYGVKD. The CDR3 loop spans 14 amino acids. V lost 2 bases, J lost 5 bases, and 12 bases lay in between.

This clonotype showed up many times. The V call is TRBV20-1, the J call TRBJ2-3; D is possibly TRBD2 (6 bases). Germline V CDR1 and CDR2: DFQATT, SNEGSKA (reference sequence). Deletions cut 3 bases from V and 4 bases from J, with 17 bases between. This CDR3 spans 15 amino acids. The CDR3 DNA sequence: TGCAGTGCTAGCCCACCGACTAGAGTTGCAGATACGCAGTATTTT. Its protein product is CSASPPTRVADTQYF.

This clonotype was seen more than once but under ten times. This chain connects TRBV7-9 to TRBJ2-5; possible D gene TRBD2, 5 bases. Germline assignment: CDR1 SEHNR and CDR2 FQNEAQ (reference sequence). The CDR3 totals 14 residues. The ends were cut back, 5 bases at V and 5 bases at J, with 15 bases in the middle. The CDR3 is CASSPSPDWETQYF. DNA for the CDR3: TGTGCCAGCAGCCCGTCTCCGGACTGGGAGACCCAGTACTTC.

The genes are TRBV4-2 and TRBJ2-3; D is uncertain. With 0 bases removed from V and 6 bases from J, the gap between germline ends came to 7 bases. This CDR3 has 13 residues. The germline CDR1 and CDR2 sequences are LGHNA and YNFKEQ. CDR3 coding DNA: TGTGCCAGCAGCCAAGAGAGGTGGGATACGCAGTATTTT. Its translation: CASSQERWDTQYF.

The chain is built from TRBV7-2 and TRBJ2-7; D possibly corresponds to TRBD2 (5 bases). The CDR3 extends over 17 amino acids. V dropped 5 bases and J dropped 0 bases, with 20 bases sitting between them. The germline V gene has CDR1 SGHTA and CDR2 FQGNSA. The CDR3 loop reads CASSPSRGWSSSYEQYF. The CDR3 DNA is TGTGCCAGCAGCCCGTCCCGGGGTTGGTCCTCCTCCTACGAGCAGTACTTC.

V usage is TRBV12-3 or TRBV12-4 and J usage is TRBJ1-6; D gene unclear. This CDR3 region has 13 residues. Trimming stripped 6 bases from V and 7 bases from J, with 10 bases between. CDR3 DNA: TGTGCCAGCAGCTTGGACTTAAATTCACCCCTCCACTTT. Encoded protein: CASSLDLNSPLHF.

This clonotype was seen a few times. The genes are TRBV7-2 and TRBJ2-3; possibly TRBD1 for D (5 bases). CDR1 SGHTA and CDR2 FQGNSA come from the germline V gene. There are 15 residues in the CDR3. The ends were cut back, 0 bases at V and 2 bases at J, with 9 bases in the middle. The CDR3 coding sequence is TGTGCCAGCAGCTTAGCTCACAGGTACACAGATACGCAGTATTTT. As protein: CASSLAHRYTDTQYF.

This clonotype turned up a few times. The chain has TRBV5-1 and TRBJ2-3; TRBD1 aligns across 7 bases. The CDR3 contains 16 residues. Losses at the gene ends were 2 bases for V and 10 bases for J; bases not matched to a gene: 16. The germline V gene has CDR1 SGHRS and CDR2 YFSETQ. The CDR3 region is CASSLQGNPSSGPQYF. The CDR3 DNA sequence: TGCGCCAGCAGCTTACAGGGGAACCCCTCTTCAGGGCCGCAGTATTTT.

In its sample, this clonotype was seen a few times. This rearrangement joins TRBV15 to TRBJ2-3, with 13 bases identical to TRBD2. CDR3 size: 16 residues. Looked up from germline, CDR1 is LNHNV and CDR2 is YYDKDF (reference sequence). V was pared by 4 bases and J by 6 bases, with 7 bases of the junction left unmatched. The CDR3 is CATSIGLAGVTDTQYF. As DNA, the CDR3 is TGTGCCACCAGCATAGGACTAGCGGGAGTCACGGATACGCAGTATTTT.

The genes are TRBV7-9 and TRBJ2-1; D remains unclear. Germline CDR1 reads SEHNR; CDR2 reads FQNEAQ (reference sequence). The CDR3 sequence is 16 residues long. Trimming took 2 bases from V and 3 from J, leaving 14 bases between them. CDR3 sequence: CASSLLWASGYNEQFF. For the CDR3, the DNA is TGTGCCAGCAGCTTACTATGGGCCTCGGGCTACAATGAGCAGTTCTTC.

The J gene is TRBJ2-5, the V gene TRBV7-2; D is uncertain. V gave up 1 base and J gave up 4 bases, with 16 bases separating them. The CDR3 is 16 amino acids. Germline values: CDR1 SGHTA, CDR2 FQGNSA. The CDR3: CASSLEGIGLLETQYF. The CDR3, as DNA: TGTGCCAGCAGCTTAGAAGGTATCGGGCTATTAGAGACCCAGTACTTC.

The chain recombines TRBV15 with TRBJ2-7; D is unclear. V lost 0 bases and J lost 3, with 12 bases in between. Germline-derived CDR1 and CDR2 are LNHNV and YYDKDF (reference sequence). The CDR3 runs to 15 residues. The CDR3 protein is CATSRESGHFYEQYF. DNA of the CDR3: TGTGCCACCAGCAGAGAGTCCGGCCACTTCTACGAGCAGTACTTC. Full variable domain (remainder filled in from reference TRBV15 and TRBJ2-7): DAMVIQNPRYQVTQFGKPVTLSCSQTLNHNVMYWYQQKSSQAPKLLFHYYDKDFNNEADTPDNFQSRRPNTSFCFLDIRSPGLGDTAMYLCATSRESGHFYEQYFGPGTRLTVT.

Only a few counts were recorded for this clonotype. V usage is TRBV6-1 and J usage is TRBJ2-7; TRBD1 might be the D (7 bases). The germline CDR1 and CDR2 sequences are MNHNS and SASEGT. Trimming left V 2 bases short and J 2 bases short, with 16 bases between. The CDR3 loop spans 16 amino acids. The DNA for the CDR3 is TGTGCCAGCAGTGAAAGGGGGGACAGCCCAACCTACGAGCAGTACTTC. Its translation: CASSERGDSPTYEQYF.

This rearrangement joins TRBV4-2 to TRBJ2-1; D not resolved. V was shortened by 4 bases and J by 1 base, with 23 bases between the two germline ends. CDR3 size: 19 residues. Germline lookup yields CDR1 LGHNA and CDR2 YNFKEQ. The CDR3 DNA reads TGTGCCAGCAGCCCTTCCCGTGTAGTAGGTGGGCCTTCCTACAATGAGCAGTTCTTC. This encodes CASSPSRVVGGPSYNEQFF.

This clonotype was counted once. The chain carries TRBV28 and TRBJ2-5; D unclear. Germline CDR1 reads MDHEN; CDR2 reads SYDVKM. The CDR3 runs 14 residues. V lost 5 bases and J 3 bases, leaving 13 bases between the germline ends. The CDR3 coding sequence is TGTGCCAGCAGTCAATACGGCGGAGAAGAGACCCAGTACTTC. Translating gives CASSQYGGEETQYF.

The CDR3 protein is CASSPIGLATGELFF. The CDR3 bases are TGTGCCAGCAGCCCCATCGGACTAGCTACCGGGGAGCTGTTTTTT. This chain links TRBV11-2 with TRBJ2-2; TRBD2 matches at 8 bases. Trimming took 5 bases from V and 5 from J; bases not matched to a gene: 7. The CDR3 runs to 15 residues. Germline-derived CDR1 and CDR2 are SGHAT and FQNNGV.

This clonotype turned up a few times. The chain joins TRBV2 to TRBJ2-1; 8 nucleotides align to TRBD1. The CDR3 is 14 residues long. V was pared by 7 bases and J by 9 bases, with 11 bases of the junction left unmatched. The germline V gene encodes CDR1 SNHLY and CDR2 FYNNEI. The CDR3 sequence is CASKTRAGGVEQFF. CDR3 in DNA: TGTGCCAGCAAGACGAGGGCAGGGGGCGTTGAGCAGTTCTTC. Full variable domain (missing parts from reference TRBV2 and TRBJ2-1): EPEVTQTPSHQVTQMGQEVILRCVPISNHLYFYWYRQILGQKVEFLVSFYNNEISEKSEIFDDQFSVERPDGSNFTLKIRSTKLEDSAMYFCASKTRAGGVEQFFGPGTRLTVL.

This clonotype showed up many times. The chain uses TRBV6-5 and TRBJ2-6, with D maybe TRBD1 (6 bases). CDR1 MNHEY and CDR2 SVGAGI come from the germline V gene. The V end lost 6 bases, the J end lost 0 bases, and 15 bases lay between the germline ends. The CDR3 has 17 residues. The CDR3 DNA follows: TGTGCCAGCAGCTTATTGACAGGCTTCTCTGGGGCCAACGTCCTGACTTTC. Its translation: CASSLLTGFSGANVLTF.

V gene TRBV20-1 combines with J gene TRBJ2-3; D possibly uses TRBD1 or TRBD2 (5 bases each). There are 14 residues in the CDR3. Per germline, CDR1 DFQATT and CDR2 SNEGSKA (reference sequence). Between the trimmed V and J ends, which lost 6 bases and 4 bases, there was a span of 17 bases. For the CDR3, the DNA is TGCAGTGCCCCGAGGGGTAGTAGCCCAGATACGCAGTATTTT. Translated, it gives CSAPRGSSPDTQYF.

The table lists this clonotype with a few counts. The V and J genes are TRBV9 and TRBJ1-6; 9 nucleotides align to TRBD1. V shed 0 bases, J shed 8 bases, and the junction held 3 bases outside the gene matches. This CDR3 has 15 residues. Germline loops: CDR1 SGDLS, CDR2 YYNGEE. DNA for the CDR3: TGTGCCAGCAGCGTAGGGGGACAGGGCCATTCACCCCTCCACTTT. Its translation is CASSVGGQGHSPLHF. Based on the CDR3 plus reference TRBV9 and TRBJ1-6, the full variable domain is DSGVTQTPKHLITATGQRVTLRCSPRSGDLSVYWYQQSLDQGLQFLIQYYNGEERAKGNILERFSAQQFPDLHSELNLSSLELGDSALYFCASSVGGQGHSPLHFGNGTRLTVT.

This chain joins TRBV20-1 and TRBJ2-3; 10 bases are shared with TRBD2. Germline V CDR1 and CDR2: DFQATT, SNEGSKA (reference sequence). The J segment lost 2 bases and the V segment lost 2 bases, leaving 4 bases of the junction unmatched. This CDR3 comprises 15 residues. For the CDR3, the DNA is TGCAGTGCTAGACTAGCGGGGGCCCCCACAGATACGCAGTATTTT. Amino acid sequence: CSARLAGAPTDTQYF.

The sample holds a few counts of this clonotype. In DNA, the CDR3 is TGTGCCATCACCCGGACAGGGGGCTCCTCCAACACCGGGGAGCTGTTTTTT. It translates to CAITRTGGSSNTGELFF. The V gene is TRBV10-3, the J gene TRBJ2-2, with 11 bases matching TRBD1. Germline V gene lookup returns CDR1 ENHRY and CDR2 SYGVKD. The CDR3 is 17 amino acids. Losses at the gene ends were 7 bases for V and 2 bases for J; bases not matched to a gene: 9.

This clonotype has just a few counts. The chain has TRBV2 and TRBJ1-1; tentatively, D is TRBD1 (5 bases). Between the trimmed V and J ends, which lost 6 bases and 9 bases, there was a span of 17 bases. The CDR3 covers 13 residues. Germline assignment: CDR1 SNHLY and CDR2 FYNNEI. The CDR3 DNA sequence: TGTGCCAGCAGCGAGGACATTTATTCCCAAGCTTTCTTT. Translation gives CASSEDIYSQAFF.

This CDR3 reads CSVDEAGDRNEQYF. The CDR3, as DNA: TGCAGCGTTGATGAGGCGGGAGACAGGAACGAGCAGTACTTC. The chain combines TRBV29-1 with TRBJ2-7, with D perhaps TRBD2 (7 bases). The CDR3 totals 14 residues. Trimming pared 3 bases from V and 5 bases from J, leaving 17 bases between. The V gene's germline CDR1 is SQVTM and CDR2 ANQGSEA.

This clonotype was observed many times. The V gene is TRBV5-1, the J gene TRBJ2-3; D might be TRBD2 (6 bases). The CDR3 has 15 amino acids. Germline loops: CDR1 SGHRS, CDR2 YFSETQ. Trimming removed 4 bases at V and 0 bases at J, with 12 bases between. In DNA form, the CDR3 reads TGCGCCAGCAGCCCCGGGACTCTAAGCACAGATACGCAGTATTTT. Protein sequence: CASSPGTLSTDTQYF. Filled out from reference TRBV5-1 and TRBJ2-3, the complete variable domain reads KAGVTQTPRYLIKTRGQQVTLSCSPISGHRSVSWYQQTPGQGLQFLFEYFSETQRNKGNFPGRFSGRQFSNSRSEMNVSTLELGDSALYLCASSPGTLSTDTQYFGPGTRLTVL.

The sample holds a few counts of this clonotype. This chain uses TRBV27 with TRBJ1-3; no reliable D call. Germline-derived CDR1 and CDR2 are MNHEY and SMNVEV (reference sequence). CDR3 length: 13 residues. The V and J ends lost 4 bases and 0 bases respectively, with 4 bases between them. The CDR3 nucleotides read TGTGCCAGCAGTTCAGGCTCTGGAAACACCATATATTTT. It translates to CASSSGSGNTIYF.

This rearrangement joins TRBV18 to TRBJ1-6, with D unresolved. Trimming took off 3 bases at V and 7 bases at J, with 10 bases between the two ends. Germline V lookup: CDR1 KGHSH, CDR2 LQKENI. This CDR3 is 14 amino acids long. CDR3 bases: TGTGCCAGCTCACCCCGGAGTTCCAATTCACCCCTCCACTTT. It encodes CASSPRSSNSPLHF.

The chain recombines TRBV14 with TRBJ1-2; 8 bases fit TRBD1. This CDR3 has 14 residues. Trimming removed 4 bases from V and 4 bases from J; junction bases left unmatched: 5. CDR1 is SGHDN and CDR2 is FVKESK in the germline V gene. The CDR3 sequence: CASSPPGQAYGYTF. The CDR3 DNA sequence: TGTGCCAGCAGCCCCCCGGGACAGGCCTATGGCTACACCTTC.